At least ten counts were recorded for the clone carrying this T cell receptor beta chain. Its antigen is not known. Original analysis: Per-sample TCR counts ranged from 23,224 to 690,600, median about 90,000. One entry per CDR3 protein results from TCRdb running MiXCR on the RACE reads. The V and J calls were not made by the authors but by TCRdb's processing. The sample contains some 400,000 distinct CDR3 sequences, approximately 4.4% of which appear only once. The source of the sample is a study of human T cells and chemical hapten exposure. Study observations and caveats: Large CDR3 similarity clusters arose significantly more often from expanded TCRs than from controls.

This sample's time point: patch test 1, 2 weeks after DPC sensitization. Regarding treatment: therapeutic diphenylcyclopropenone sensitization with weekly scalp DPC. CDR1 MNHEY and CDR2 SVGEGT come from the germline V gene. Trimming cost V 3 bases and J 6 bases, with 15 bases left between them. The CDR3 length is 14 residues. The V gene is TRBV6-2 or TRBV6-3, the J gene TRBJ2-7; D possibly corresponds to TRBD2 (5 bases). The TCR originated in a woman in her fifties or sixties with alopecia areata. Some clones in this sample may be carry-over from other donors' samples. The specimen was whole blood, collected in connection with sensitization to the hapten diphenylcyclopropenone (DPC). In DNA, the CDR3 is TGTGCCAGCAGTTATGGATCAGCGGCAGGCGAGCAGTACTTC. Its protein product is CASSYGSAAGEQYF.